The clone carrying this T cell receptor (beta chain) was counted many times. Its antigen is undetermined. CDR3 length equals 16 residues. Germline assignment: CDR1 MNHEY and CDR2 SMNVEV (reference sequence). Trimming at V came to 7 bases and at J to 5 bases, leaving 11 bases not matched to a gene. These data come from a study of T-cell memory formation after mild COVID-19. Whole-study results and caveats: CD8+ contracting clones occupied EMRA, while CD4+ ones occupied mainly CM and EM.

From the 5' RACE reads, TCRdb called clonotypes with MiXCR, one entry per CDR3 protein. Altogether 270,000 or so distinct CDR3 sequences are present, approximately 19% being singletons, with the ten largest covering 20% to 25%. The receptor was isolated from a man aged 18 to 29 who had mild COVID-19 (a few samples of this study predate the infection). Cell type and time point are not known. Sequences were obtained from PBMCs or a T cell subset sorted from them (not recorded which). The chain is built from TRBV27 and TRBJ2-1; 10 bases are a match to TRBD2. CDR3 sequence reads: CASTDAGLAGDNEQFF. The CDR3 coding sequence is TGTGCCAGCACCGACGCGGGGCTAGCGGGGGACAATGAGCAGTTCTTC.